These 5 T cell receptor beta chains originate from one sample sequenced in a study of glioma-infiltrating T cells after dendritic cell vaccination. Time point described: after dendritic cell vaccination, including at tumor progression/relapse. Sequenced by immunoSEQ multiplex PCR; TCRdb stores in-frame clones only, minus some. Of roughly 85,000 clones listed, about 85% were seen once; the top ten hold over 6.5%. Here the sequenced sample was blood, taken after dendritic cell vaccination. The source of these receptors is a human donor with glioblastoma.

This clone came up a few times. This chain joins TRBV6-6 and TRBJ2-7, with D maybe TRBD2 (5 bases). CDR1 is MNHNY and CDR2 is SVGAGI in the germline V gene (reference sequence). This CDR3 spans 13 amino acids. Trimming took 0 bases from V and 4 from J, leaving 7 bases between them. DNA for the CDR3: TGTGCCAGCAGTTACTCGGAGGAATACGAGCAGTACTTC. Its translation is CASSYSEEYEQYF.

In this sample, this clone turned up once. The V gene is TRBV6-4, the J gene TRBJ2-1; TRBD2 might be the D (6 bases). Germline CDR1 reads MRHNA; CDR2 reads SNTAGT. V was trimmed by 4 bases and J by 5 bases, leaving 9 bases between them. This CDR3 contains 13 residues. DNA of the CDR3: TGTGCCAGCAGTGCGCGGGGTAACAATGAGCAGTTCTTC. This translates into CASSARGNNEQFF.

The chain links TRBV1 to TRBJ1-5. TRBV1 is termed a pseudogene. The CDR3 loop spans 17 amino acids. The CDR3 coding sequence is TGCACCAGCATCCGGGCGGACTTTCGGGGGAAAGGACAGCCCCAGCATTTT. Residues: CTSIRADFRGKGQPQHF.

V is TRBV7-9 and J is TRBJ2-2, with TRBD2 matching 9 bases. V dropped 1 base and J dropped 7; count of bases not matched to a gene: 10. The germline gives CDR1 SEHNR, CDR2 FQNEAQ (reference sequence). The CDR3 has 17 residues. The CDR3 loop reads CASSLGLAGRLGGELFF. The CDR3 bases are TGTGCCAGCAGCTTAGGGCTAGCGGGACGTCTCGGCGGGGAGCTGTTTTTT.

The J gene is TRBJ1-4, the V gene TRBV30, with TRBD1 matching 8 bases. This CDR3 comprises 15 residues. CDR1 and CDR2 from the germline V gene are GTSNPN and SVGIG (reference sequence). The V and J ends lost 2 bases and 5 bases, in that order; junction bases with no gene match: 7. CDR3 DNA sequence: TGTGCCTGGAGTCCCAACAGGGGGGGCAATGAAAAACTGTTTTTT. Protein: CAWSPNRGGNEKLFF. Looking up the rest from reference TRBV30 and TRBJ1-4 gives the full variable domain: SQTIHQWPATLVQPVGSPLSLECTVEGTSNPNLYWYRQAAGRGLQLLFYSVGIGQISSEVPQNLSASRPQDRQFILSSKKLLLSDSGFYLCAWSPNRGGNEKLFFGSGTQLSVL.